Following are 27 T cell receptor beta chains from one sample sequenced in a study of monozygotic twins with inflammatory bowel disease (dated by TCRdb to between 2017 and 2020). The library was built by means of 5' RACE. Reads for this sample came from an Illumina HiSeq 2500. After TCRdb reprocessed the reads, each CDR3 protein sequence was kept as one row, without DNA. This specimen's table enumerates about 210,000 distinct CDR3 sequences. The leading ten clones occupy around 1.5% of the sample. What was sequenced was blood. These receptors all come from a human donor with ulcerative colitis or Crohn's disease, or a healthy co-twin of an affected twin (not recorded which).

The V gene is TRBV14, the J gene TRBJ1-2; with no DNA, the TCRdb D assignment of TRBD1 cannot be verified. CDR3 length: 17 residues. Germline loops: CDR1 SGHDN, CDR2 FVKESK. CDR3 in amino acids: CASSRLPGQGRGYGYTF.

The chain recombines TRBV6-5 with TRBJ1-4; TCRdb calls TRBD1, which cannot be checked without DNA. Germline loops: CDR1 MNHEY, CDR2 SVGAGI. This CDR3 comprises 15 residues. CDR3 sequence reads: CASSYQQGDYEKLFF.

The V call is TRBV12-3 or TRBV12-4, the J call TRBJ2-5; TCRdb returns TRBD1, unconfirmable since there is no DNA. The CDR3 is made up of 13 amino acids. CDR3 amino acids: CASSWTRGETQYF.

This rearrangement joins TRBV20-1 to TRBJ2-2; TCRdb names TRBD2, which stays unverified in the absence of DNA. The germline CDR1 and CDR2 sequences are DFQATT and SNEGSKA (reference sequence). This CDR3 is 16 amino acids long. CDR3 amino acids: CSASRQAGVNTGELFF.

This rearrangement joins TRBV11-2 to TRBJ2-1; TCRdb's assignment of TRBD1 cannot be checked, as there is no DNA. The CDR3 runs to 13 residues. CDR1 SGHAT and CDR2 FQNNGV come from the germline V gene. The CDR3 region is CASSLARLNEQFF.

The gene calls are TRBV20-1 and TRBJ2-5. This CDR3 comprises 13 residues. Looked up from germline, CDR1 is DFQATT and CDR2 is SNEGSKA (reference sequence). CDR3 region: CSARRDYQETQYF.

This chain connects TRBV6-1 to TRBJ2-7. This CDR3 contains 12 residues. The germline CDR1 and CDR2 sequences are MNHNS and SASEGT. This CDR3 is CASSEVGVEQYF.

This sequence joins TRBV11-1 and TRBJ1-1. CDR1 is SGHAT, CDR2 FQDESV, per germline (reference sequence). This CDR3 comprises 19 residues. The CDR3 sequence: CASSSHQGRTSVGNTEAFF.

The gene calls are TRBV5-1 and TRBJ2-1; lacking DNA, the TRBD1 call made by TCRdb goes unchecked. CDR1 and CDR2 from the germline V gene are SGHRS and YFSETQ. The CDR3 sequence is 15 residues long. CDR3: CASTPRDRLYNEQFF.

The V gene is TRBV29-1, the J gene TRBJ2-2; TCRdb outputs TRBD2, but without DNA this stays unchecked. Germline CDR1 reads SQVTM; CDR2 reads ANQGSEA. The CDR3 length is 14 residues. The CDR3 sequence is CSVQMWGGTGELFF.

The rearrangement links TRBV20-1 to TRBJ2-1; the TCRdb call, TRBD1, lacks DNA for checking. In germline, CDR1 is DFQATT, CDR2 SNEGSKA (reference sequence). CDR3 size: 18 residues. CDR3 in amino acids: CSARGLRGPTIIYNEQFF.

The chain carries TRBV20-1 and TRBJ1-6; TCRdb calls TRBD1, which cannot be checked without DNA. The length of the CDR3 is 19 residues. Germline lookup yields CDR1 DFQATT and CDR2 SNEGSKA (reference sequence). CDR3 in amino acids: CSARGGTGTPSSYNSPLHF.

V usage is TRBV2 and J usage is TRBJ2-2; TCRdb lists TRBD2, though no DNA is available to test this call. This CDR3 is built from 13 residues. Germline-derived CDR1 and CDR2 are SNHLY and FYNNEI. The CDR3 sequence is CASSMGGGGELFF.

This chain connects TRBV20-1 to TRBJ2-3; no DNA is available, so the TRBD1 call from TCRdb remains unchecked. This CDR3 is built from 17 residues. CDR1 and CDR2 from the germline V gene are DFQATT and SNEGSKA (reference sequence). The CDR3: CSARAGFFGTSTDTQYF.

The rearrangement joins TRBV7-9 to TRBJ2-4; with no DNA, the TCRdb D assignment of TRBD1 cannot be verified. The germline V gene has CDR1 SEHNR and CDR2 FQNEAQ (reference sequence). The CDR3 length is 12 residues. This CDR3 is CASSPGGNIQYF.

This rearrangement joins TRBV12-3 or TRBV12-4 to TRBJ1-2. The CDR3 totals 16 residues. The CDR3 sequence: CASSPPGRRENYGYTF.

V usage is TRBV20-1 and J usage is TRBJ2-3; TCRdb lists TRBD2, though no DNA is available to test this call. The germline gives CDR1 DFQATT, CDR2 SNEGSKA (reference sequence). The CDR3 runs to 15 residues. The CDR3 loop reads CSAQGLAGGTDTQYF.

The rearrangement joins TRBV10-3 to TRBJ1-1. The germline CDR1 and CDR2 sequences are ENHRY and SYGVKD. The CDR3 totals 11 residues. CDR3 amino acids: CAIRANTEAFF.

The J gene is TRBJ2-1, the V gene TRBV20-1; TCRdb lists TRBD1, though no DNA is available to test this call. CDR1 and CDR2 (germline): DFQATT, SNEGSKA (reference sequence). The CDR3 runs 15 residues. CDR3 region: CSADPPGQGVNEQFF.

The chain recombines TRBV20-1 with TRBJ2-5; TCRdb gives TRBD2 as the D gene, but with no DNA this cannot be confirmed. The CDR3 is 14 residues long. Germline CDR1 and CDR2: DFQATT and SNEGSKA (reference sequence). The CDR3 here is CSAGLIAGPGTQYF.

The V call is TRBV10-3, the J call TRBJ1-2. CDR3 length equals 12 residues. Germline lookup yields CDR1 ENHRY and CDR2 SYGVKD. The CDR3 sequence is CAISHREGGYTF.

This sequence joins TRBV7-9 and TRBJ1-2; no DNA is available, so the TRBD1 call from TCRdb remains unchecked. This CDR3 spans 15 amino acids. CDR1 is SEHNR and CDR2 is FQNEAQ in the germline V gene (reference sequence). The CDR3 sequence: CVTVETGTGNYGYTF. The full variable domain, completed using reference TRBV7-9 and TRBJ1-2, is DTGVSQNPRHKITKRGQNVTFRCDPISEHNRLYWYRQTLGQGPEFLTYFQNEAQLEKSRLLSDRFSAERPKGSFSTLEIQRTEQGDSAMYLCVTVETGTGNYGYTFGSGTRLTVV.

The chain employs TRBV11-1 and TRBJ2-2. The CDR3 consists of 14 residues. Germline CDR1 is SGHAT and CDR2 is FQDESV (reference sequence). The CDR3 loop reads CASSPNTNTGELFF.

CDR3 sequence: CSVEDSGQPQHF. The chain joins TRBV29-1 to TRBJ1-5. The CDR3 runs to 12 residues. Germline CDR1 is SQVTM and CDR2 is ANQGSEA.

The CDR3: CASSYRETTEAFF. This chain connects TRBV12-3 or TRBV12-4 to TRBJ1-1; TCRdb calls TRBD1, which cannot be checked without DNA. The CDR3 runs 13 residues.

The rearrangement uses TRBV15 and TRBJ1-1. The CDR3 runs to 15 residues. CDR1 is LNHNV and CDR2 is YYDKDF in the germline V gene (reference sequence). CDR3 in amino acids: CATSREGFGLAEAFF.

This chain joins TRBV5-1 and TRBJ1-1. There are 14 residues in the CDR3. Germline V CDR1 and CDR2: SGHRS, YFSETQ. The chain's CDR3 is CASSFGGLVAEAFF.